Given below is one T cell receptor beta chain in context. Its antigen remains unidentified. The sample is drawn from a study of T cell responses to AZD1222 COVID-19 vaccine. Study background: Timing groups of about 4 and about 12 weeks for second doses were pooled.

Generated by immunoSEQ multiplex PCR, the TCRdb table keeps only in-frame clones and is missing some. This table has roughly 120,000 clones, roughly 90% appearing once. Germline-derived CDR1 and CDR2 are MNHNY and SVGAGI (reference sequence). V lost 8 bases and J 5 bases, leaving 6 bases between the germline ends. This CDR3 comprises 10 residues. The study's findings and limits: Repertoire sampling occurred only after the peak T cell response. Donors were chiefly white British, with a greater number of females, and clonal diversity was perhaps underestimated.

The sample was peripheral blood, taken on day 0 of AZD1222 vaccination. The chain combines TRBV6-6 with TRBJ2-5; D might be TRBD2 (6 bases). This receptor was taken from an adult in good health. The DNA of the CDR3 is TGTGCCAGCCGGGGGGAGACCCAGTACTTC. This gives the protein CASRGETQYF.